Listed here are 25 T cell receptor beta chains from one sample, sequenced in a study of regulatory T cells in long-lasting Graves disease. Described time point: newly diagnosed GD, antithyroid drugs for less than 3 months. RNA extracted from PBMCs served as the sequencing template. Arm-PCR of CDR3 regions with iRepertoire HTBI primers generated TCR beta libraries. TCRdb itself ran the multiplex PCR reads through MiXCR, one entry per CDR3 protein. This sample carries roughly 440,000 distinct CDR3 sequences, over 15% of them seen once, and the ten largest clones take roughly 23%. The same sample was also used in a study of T cells in Graves' hyperthyroidism and ophthalmopathy.

The material sequenced was peripheral blood mononuclear cells (PBMCs), taken at new diagnosis, from a patient treated with antithyroid drugs. The origin of the receptors is a woman between 18 and 29 years old with Graves disease.

This clonotype showed up many times. The V and J genes are TRBV11-3 and TRBJ2-7, with 12 nucleotides matching TRBD2. Unmatched junction bases numbered 7, after V lost 5 bases and J lost 5 bases. CDR1 and CDR2 from the germline V gene are SGHNT and YENEEA. This CDR3 has 15 amino acids. In nucleotides, the CDR3 is TGTGCCAGCAGCACGCGTGGACTAGCGGGAAACGAGCAGTACTTC. It translates to CASSTRGLAGNEQYF.

The chain employs TRBV27 and TRBJ1-5, with a weak D call TRBD1 (5 bases). CDR1 is MNHEY, CDR2 SMNVEV, per germline (reference sequence). V lost 6 bases and J 2 bases, leaving 11 bases between the germline ends. This CDR3 has 14 residues. The CDR3 loop reads CASSKKQGNQPQHF. The DNA for the CDR3 is TGTGCCAGCAGCAAGAAACAGGGCAATCAGCCCCAGCATTTT.

The rearrangement links TRBV6-2 or TRBV6-3 to TRBJ1-5; possible D gene TRBD1, 5 bases. Per the germline V gene, CDR1 is MNHEY and CDR2 is SVGEGT. This CDR3 has 15 residues. V lost 6 bases and J 6 bases, leaving 18 bases between the germline ends. CDR3 sequence (DNA): TGTGCCAGCAGCCACACCGGGACCGCCATTCAGCCCCAGCATTTT. Amino acid sequence: CASSHTGTAIQPQHF.

This clonotype turned up a few times. The chain is built from TRBV4-1 and TRBJ2-5; 11 bases map to TRBD2. This CDR3 region has 18 residues. V was pared by 1 base and J by 3 bases, with 10 bases of the junction left unmatched. Germline V gives CDR1 MGHRA, CDR2 YSYEKL. CDR3 residues: CASSQGALATSGKETQYF. DNA of the CDR3: TGCGCCAGCAGCCAAGGGGCCCTCGCGACTAGCGGGAAAGAGACCCAGTACTTC.

The chain combines TRBV7-3 with TRBJ2-1, with D hard to call. The end of the DNA aligns better with TRBJ2-5, so the J call may be wrong. CDR1 and CDR2 from the germline V gene are SGHTA and FQGTGA. This CDR3 is built from 14 residues. CDR3 coding DNA: TGTGCCAGCAGCTTCCTCCCAGCGAAGGGGACCCAGTACTTC. This translates into CASSFLPAKGTQYF.

The table lists this clonotype with many counts. The rearrangement joins TRBV2 to TRBJ2-1; D remains ambiguous. This CDR3 spans 15 amino acids. The germline CDR1 and CDR2 sequences are SNHLY and FYNNEI. Between the trimmed V and J ends, which lost 5 bases and 0 bases, there was a span of 11 bases. CDR3 loop: CASSRAPSSYNEQFF. The CDR3 nucleotides read TGTGCCAGCAGTAGGGCACCAAGCTCCTACAATGAGCAGTTCTTC. Supplemented by reference TRBV2 and TRBJ2-1, the full variable domain reads EPEVTQTPSHQVTQMGQEVILRCVPISNHLYFYWYRQILGQKVEFLVSFYNNEISEKSEIFDDQFSVERPDGSNFTLKIRSTKLEDSAMYFCASSRAPSSYNEQFFGPGTRLTVL.

The chain's CDR3 is CATSDFSGSYADTQYF. CDR3 bases: TGTGCCACCAGTGATTTCTCGGGGAGCTACGCAGATACGCAGTATTTT. This chain links TRBV24-1 with TRBJ2-3; possibly TRBD2 for D (5 bases). CDR1 KGHDR and CDR2 SFDVKD come from the germline V gene. The CDR3 runs to 16 residues. Trimming removed 1 base from V and 4 bases from J, with 14 bases in between.

This chain joins TRBV10-3 and TRBJ2-3; D possibly corresponds to TRBD2 (5 bases). The germline gives CDR1 ENHRY, CDR2 SYGVKD. Trimming cost V 7 bases and J 1 base, with 18 bases left between them. This CDR3 region has 16 residues. DNA for the CDR3: TGTGCCATCATGGGCCCCCCCGCGGGTGGCACAGATACGCAGTATTTT. This encodes CAIMGPPAGGTDTQYF.

The chain joins TRBV6-1 to TRBJ2-7; 9 nucleotides line up with TRBD1. This CDR3 is built from 14 residues. The V gene end was trimmed by 6 bases and the J gene end by 4 bases; junction bases not matched to a gene: 7. Germline CDR1 and CDR2: MNHNS and SASEGT. The CDR3 spells CASSITGQGYEQYF. CDR3 bases: TGTGCCAGCAGCATAACGGGACAGGGTTACGAGCAGTACTTC.

The genes are TRBV6-5 and TRBJ2-3; the D is unclear. Germline loops: CDR1 MNHEY, CDR2 SVGAGI. Deletions cut 2 bases from V and 6 bases from J, with 6 bases between. The CDR3 is 12 residues long. Here the CDR3 DNA reads TGTGCCAGCAGTTACGTGGGGGATACGCAGTATTTT. It specifies CASSYVGDTQYF.

This clonotype was found once. Given a much more abundant clone one base away, this may be a read error. The V and J genes are TRBV28 and TRBJ1-2; D gene ambiguous. Germline V gene lookup returns CDR1 MDHEN and CDR2 SYDVKM. The CDR3 runs 16 residues. CDR3 bases: TGTGCCAGCAGCCAACCGACCATTCTCGGCGCGAATGGCTACGCCTTC. Translation: CASSQPTILGANGYAF.

This chain joins TRBV5-1 and TRBJ1-2; 8 bases align to TRBD1. The CDR3 consists of 14 residues. Germline lookup yields CDR1 SGHRS and CDR2 YFSETQ. J lost 3 bases, V lost 7 bases, and 8 bases had no gene match. The CDR3 sequence is CASGVDRADYGYTF. The CDR3 nucleotides read TGCGCCAGCGGAGTGGACAGGGCGGACTATGGCTACACCTTC.

This clonotype was seen repeatedly, ten times or more. The rearrangement uses TRBV11-3 and TRBJ2-1; 7 bases are shared with TRBD2. V gave up 5 bases and J gave up 2 bases; unmatched junction bases: 9. CDR1 and CDR2 from the germline V gene are SGHNT and YENEEA. The CDR3 runs 16 residues. CDR3 sequence reads: CASSPGEGPTYNEQFF. DNA for the CDR3: TGTGCCAGCAGCCCCGGGGAGGGCCCTACCTACAATGAGCAGTTCTTC.

J is TRBJ2-1 and V is TRBV5-6, with no clear D. The germline V and J ends were trimmed by 6 bases and 8 bases, with 15 bases remaining between them. Germline V gene data show CDR1 as SGHDT and CDR2 as YYEEEE. The length of the CDR3 is 13 residues. In DNA form, the CDR3 reads TGTGCCAGCACCCCCAACGGTTGGGATGAGCAGTTCTTC. Residues: CASTPNGWDEQFF.

This clonotype showed up many times. The chain carries TRBV6-1 and TRBJ2-1; no definite D call. Germline CDR1 reads MNHNS; CDR2 reads SASEGT. The germline V and J ends were trimmed by 5 bases and 5 bases, with 1 base remaining between them. The CDR3 has 10 residues. DNA for the CDR3: TGTGCCAGCAGTCACAATGAGCAGTTCTTC. It translates to CASSHNEQFF.

This clonotype appeared many times. The CDR3 DNA reads TGTGCCAGCTCACCCTCTCGTCAGAACACAGATACGCAGTATTTT. It is translated as CASSPSRQNTDTQYF. The chain couples TRBV18 to TRBJ2-3; no clear D. Germline V gene lookup returns CDR1 KGHSH and CDR2 LQKENI. V lost 3 bases, J lost 2 bases, and 12 bases lay in between. The CDR3 has 15 residues.

Comments on this clonotype: This sequence may be a read error, since a much larger clone differs from it by one base. V gene TRBV28 combines with J gene TRBJ2-2; D may be TRBD2 (6 bases). The length of the CDR3 is 11 residues. Per the germline V gene, CDR1 is MDHEN and CDR2 is SYDVKM. DNA of the CDR3: TGTGCCGGCAGGAGGGGCGGGGAGCTGTTTTTT. This gives the protein CAGRRGGELFF.

This clonotype was observed many times. V and J are TRBV2 and TRBJ1-2; 11 bases are shared with TRBD1. The V and J ends lost 10 bases and 3 bases, in that order; junction bases with no gene match: 7. The germline CDR1 and CDR2 sequences are SNHLY and FYNNEI. This CDR3 has 14 residues. The CDR3 DNA follows: TGTGCCATAAACCGGGACAGGGGGTACTATGGCTACACCTTC. This translates into CAINRDRGYYGYTF.

This clonotype showed up many times. The chain combines TRBV28 with TRBJ1-1; D not resolved. The CDR3 is made up of 14 amino acids. CDR1 is MDHEN and CDR2 is SYDVKM in the germline V gene. With 3 bases removed from V and 1 base from J, the gap between germline ends came to 9 bases. For the CDR3, the DNA is TGTGCCAGCAGTTTTTTGGACTCGAACACTGAAGCTTTCTTT. Translation gives CASSFLDSNTEAFF.

This clonotype was seen ten or more times. This chain connects TRBV13 to TRBJ1-5; D remains unclear. The CDR3 runs to 14 residues. Deletions cut 2 bases from V and 3 bases from J, with 8 bases between. CDR1 and CDR2 from the germline V gene are PRHDT and FYEKMQ (reference sequence). The CDR3 DNA is TGTGCCAGCAGCTTACGCTCCAACAATCAGCCCCAGCATTTT. Translated, it gives CASSLRSNNQPQHF.

In this sample, this clonotype turned up many times. The chain has TRBV20-1 and TRBJ2-5, with D possibly being TRBD1 (6 bases). With 0 bases removed from V and 5 bases from J, the gap between germline ends came to 16 bases. This CDR3 spans 15 amino acids. Per germline, CDR1 DFQATT and CDR2 SNEGSKA (reference sequence). CDR3 DNA sequence: TGCAGTGCTAGAGACCGTTTGATGAGGGGGGAGACCCAGTACTTC. Translating gives CSARDRLMRGETQYF.

The V and J genes are TRBV7-8 and TRBJ1-3; D is possibly TRBD1 (5 bases). This CDR3 comprises 13 residues. Germline CDR1 reads SGHVS; CDR2 reads FQNEAQ. Trimming removed 8 bases at V and 2 bases at J, with 10 bases between. The CDR3 here is CASGLGPGNTIYF. In DNA, the CDR3 is TGTGCCAGCGGGTTGGGGCCTGGAAACACCATATATTTT.

The chain recombines TRBV7-9 with TRBJ2-3; 8 bases fit TRBD1. With 4 bases clipped from V and 6 bases from J, the junction kept 9 bases outside the gene matches. Looked up from germline, CDR1 is SEHNR and CDR2 is FQNEAQ (reference sequence). The CDR3 is made up of 15 amino acids. The CDR3 reads CASSSIRGQGDTQYF. In nucleotides, the CDR3 is TGTGCCAGCAGCTCAATCAGGGGGCAAGGGGATACGCAGTATTTT.

This clonotype has a handful of counts. The chain employs TRBV28 and TRBJ2-1; D possibly corresponds to TRBD2 (6 bases). CDR1 MDHEN and CDR2 SYDVKM come from the germline V gene. V shed 6 bases and J shed 2 bases, with 14 bases lying between them. This CDR3 has 15 residues. In DNA form, the CDR3 reads TGTGCCAGCAGCCATACTAGCACCCCCTACAATGAGCAGTTCTTC. This gives the protein CASSHTSTPYNEQFF.

The V call is TRBV2, the J call TRBJ2-1; tentative D call: TRBD2 (5 bases). The ends were cut back, 6 bases at V and 7 bases at J, with 10 bases in the middle. The CDR3 runs to 12 residues. Germline values: CDR1 SNHLY, CDR2 FYNNEI. CDR3 coding DNA: TGTGCCAGCAGAGAGAGGGAAAATGAGCAGTTCTTC. Amino acid sequence: CASRERENEQFF.